This T cell receptor (beta chain) emerged from a study of shared clonotypes between healthy human individuals. Regarding the study as a whole: How much donors shared clonotypes was expected to be affected by sequencing depth.

Concerning this clone: Its cognate antigen is unknown.

Germline CDR1 is SNHLY and CDR2 is FYNNEI. V lost 8 bases, J lost 4 bases, and 17 bases lay in between. The CDR3 sequence is 14 residues long. Produced via immunoSEQ multiplex PCR; TCRdb's table is partial and in-frame only. Of around 720,000 clones in the sample, around 73% are singletons; the top ten hold around 1.7%. Sequenced: memory CD4+ T cells sorted from blood. Regarding subset: CD45RA-negative fraction. This chain links TRBV2 with TRBJ2-5; tentative D call: TRBD1 (8 bases). The receptor was isolated from a woman aged 25 to 39 in good health. CDR3 nucleotides: TGTGCCAGCGATTACAGGGGGGGAGGAGAGACCCAGTACTTC. Protein: CASDYRGGGETQYF.